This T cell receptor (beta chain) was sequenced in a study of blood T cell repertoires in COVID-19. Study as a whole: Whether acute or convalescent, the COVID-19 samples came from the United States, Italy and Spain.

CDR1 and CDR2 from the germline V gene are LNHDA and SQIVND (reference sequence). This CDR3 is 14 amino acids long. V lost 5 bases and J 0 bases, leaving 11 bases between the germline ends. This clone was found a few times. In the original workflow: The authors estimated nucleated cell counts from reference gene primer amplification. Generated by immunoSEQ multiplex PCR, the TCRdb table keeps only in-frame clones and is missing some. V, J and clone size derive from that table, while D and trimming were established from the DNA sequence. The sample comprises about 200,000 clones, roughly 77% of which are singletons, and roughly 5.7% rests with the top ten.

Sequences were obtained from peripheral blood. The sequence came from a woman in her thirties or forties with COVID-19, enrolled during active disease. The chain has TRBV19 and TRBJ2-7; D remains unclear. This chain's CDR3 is CASSSRLYSYEQYF. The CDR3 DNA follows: TGTGCCAGTAGTTCGCGACTGTACTCCTACGAGCAGTACTTC.